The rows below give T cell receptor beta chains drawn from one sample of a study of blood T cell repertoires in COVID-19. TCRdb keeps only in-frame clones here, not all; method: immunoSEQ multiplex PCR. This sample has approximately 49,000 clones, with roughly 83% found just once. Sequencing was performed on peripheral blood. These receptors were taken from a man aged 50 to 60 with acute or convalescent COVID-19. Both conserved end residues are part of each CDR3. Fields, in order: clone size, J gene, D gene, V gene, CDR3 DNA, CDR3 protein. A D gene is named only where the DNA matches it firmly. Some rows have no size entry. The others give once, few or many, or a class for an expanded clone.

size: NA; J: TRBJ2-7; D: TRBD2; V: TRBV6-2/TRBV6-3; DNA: TGTGCCAGCAGCCACGGACTAGCGGGAGGCCTCTTTTACGAGCAGTACTTC; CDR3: CASSHGLAGGLFYEQYF
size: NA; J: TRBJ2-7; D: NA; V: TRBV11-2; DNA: TGTGCCAGCAGCTTCGCGGTAGAAGGCTACGAGCAGTACTTC; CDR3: CASSFAVEGYEQYF
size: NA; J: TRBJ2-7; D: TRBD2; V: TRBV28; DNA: TGTGCCAGCAGTTCCCCCCTGCGGGGGGCCTACGAGCAGTACTTC; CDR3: CASSSPLRGAYEQYF
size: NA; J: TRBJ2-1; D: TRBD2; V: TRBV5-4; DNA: TGTGCCAGCAGCTCCAGGACTAGCGGGAGGGCCTCGAATGAGCAGTTCTTC; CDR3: CASSSRTSGRASNEQFF
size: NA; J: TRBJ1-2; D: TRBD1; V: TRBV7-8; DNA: TGTGCCAGCAGCTATAGAGACAGGGGGCTCGGTGGCTACACCTTC; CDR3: CASSYRDRGLGGYTF
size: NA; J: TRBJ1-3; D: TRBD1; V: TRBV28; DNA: TGTGCCAGCAGTTTGTCAGGGGGCGGTGGAAACACCATATATTTT; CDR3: CASSLSGGGGNTIYF
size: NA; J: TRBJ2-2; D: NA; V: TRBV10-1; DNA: TGCGCCAGCAGTGAGGGGCCTGTTATGGACACCGGGGAGCTGTTTTTT; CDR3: CASSEGPVMDTGELFF
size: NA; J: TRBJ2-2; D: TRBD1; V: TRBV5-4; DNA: TGTGCCAGCAGAGGACAGGGGGGCACCGGGGAGCTGTTTTTT; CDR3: CASRGQGGTGELFF
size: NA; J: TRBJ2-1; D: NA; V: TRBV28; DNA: TGTGCCAGCAGTTCCCCTCATGAGCAGTTCTTC; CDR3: CASSSPHEQFF
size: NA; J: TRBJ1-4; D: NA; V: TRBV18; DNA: TGTGCCAGCTCAGAAATAACAGGAGTGGGTGAAAAACTGTTTTTT; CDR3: CASSEITGVGEKLFF
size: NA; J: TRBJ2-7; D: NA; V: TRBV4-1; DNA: TGCGCCAGCAGCCAACCTCAAAGGGGGACGGCCGGCGAGCAGTACTTC; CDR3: CASSQPQRGTAGEQYF
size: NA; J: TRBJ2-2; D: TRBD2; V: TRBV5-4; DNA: TGTGCCAGCAGCGTCGCGGGACTAGCATCCGGGGAGCTGTTTTTT; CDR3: CASSVAGLASGELFF
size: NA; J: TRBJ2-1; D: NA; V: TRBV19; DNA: TGTGCCAGTAGTATGGGGCAGGGGTATTACAATGAGCAGTTCTTC; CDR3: CASSMGQGYYNEQFF
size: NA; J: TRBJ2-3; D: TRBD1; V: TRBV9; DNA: TGTGCCAGCAGCGTAGTACAGGGGAGAACAGATACGCAGTATTTT; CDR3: CASSVVQGRTDTQYF
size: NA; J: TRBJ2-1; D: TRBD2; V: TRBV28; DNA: TGTGCCAGCAGTTCATCCGGGACTAGCAACGTGAATGAGCAGTTCTTC; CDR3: CASSSSGTSNVNEQFF
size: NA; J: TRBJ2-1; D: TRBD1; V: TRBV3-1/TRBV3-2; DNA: TGTGCCAGCAGTATGGACAGGGGAGACAATGAGCAGTTCTTC; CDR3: CASSMDRGDNEQFF
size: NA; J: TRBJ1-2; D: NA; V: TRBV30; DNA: TGTGCCTGGACCTTGGAGCTGGGCTATGGCTACACCTTC; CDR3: CAWTLELGYGYTF
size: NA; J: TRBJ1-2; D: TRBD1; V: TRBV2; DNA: TGTGCCAGCAGGGCCAAGGGGGCTATTGATGGCTACACCTTC; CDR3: CASRAKGAIDGYTF
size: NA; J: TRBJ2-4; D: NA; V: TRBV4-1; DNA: TGCGCCAGCAGCCAACCAGCCCGACAGGCATCTTTCTTTCAGTACTTC; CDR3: CASSQPARQASFFQYF
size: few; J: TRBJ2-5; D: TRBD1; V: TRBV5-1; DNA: TGCGCCAGCAGCTTGAGGACAGGGGTAGAGACCCAGTACTTC; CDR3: CASSLRTGVETQYF
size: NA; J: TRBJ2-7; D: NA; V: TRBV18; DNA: TGTGCCAGCTCACCACGGCCTAGCGAGTCCTACGAGCAGTACTTC; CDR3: CASSPRPSESYEQYF
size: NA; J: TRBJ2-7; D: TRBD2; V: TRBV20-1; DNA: TGCAGTGCTAGTACCACCTCACTAGCGGGAGGGGTCTACGAGCAGTACTTC; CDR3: CSASTTSLAGGVYEQYF
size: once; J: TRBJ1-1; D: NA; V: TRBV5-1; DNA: TGCGCCAGCAGTCCTCAGGGGCCTATGAACACTGAAGCTTTCTTT; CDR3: CASSPQGPMNTEAFF